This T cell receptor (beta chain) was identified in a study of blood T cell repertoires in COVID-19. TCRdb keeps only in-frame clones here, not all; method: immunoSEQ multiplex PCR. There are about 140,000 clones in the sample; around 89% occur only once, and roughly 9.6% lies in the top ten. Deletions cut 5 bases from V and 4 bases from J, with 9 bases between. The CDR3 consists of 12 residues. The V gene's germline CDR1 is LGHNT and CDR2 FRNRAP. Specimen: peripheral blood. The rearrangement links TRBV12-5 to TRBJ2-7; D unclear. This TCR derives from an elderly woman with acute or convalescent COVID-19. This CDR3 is CASGTTSYEQYF. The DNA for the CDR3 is TGTGCTAGTGGTACTACCTCTTACGAGCAGTACTTC.